Listed here are 10 T cell receptor beta chains from one sample, sequenced in a study of cytomegalovirus exposure and HLA in healthy donors. Amplification used 60 Vbeta primers and 13 Jbeta primers. Data came from immunoSEQ multiplex PCR; TCRdb stores just in-frame clones and leaves some out. The data contain over 100,000 clones, nearly 75% of them singletons. Sequencing input: PBMCs. Source of these receptors: a man aged 30 to 45 in good health and CMV-seropositive.

DNA for the CDR3: TGTGCCAGCAGTAGGGGCCGGGGGGGGAATGAAAAACTGTTTTTT. This encodes CASSRGRGGNEKLFF. The chain joins TRBV6-5 to TRBJ1-4; D might be TRBD1 (5 bases). Per the germline V gene, CDR1 is MNHEY and CDR2 is SVGAGI. V lost 5 bases, J lost 5 bases, and 15 bases lay in between. The CDR3 loop spans 15 amino acids.

V usage is TRBV14 and J usage is TRBJ2-3, with TRBD1 as a possible D gene (6 bases). V was shortened by 2 bases and J by 6 bases, with 15 bases between the two germline ends. From germline, CDR1 is SGHDN and CDR2 FVKESK. The CDR3 consists of 15 residues. CDR3 nucleotides: TGTGCCAGCAGCCAACAAAGGGCAGGGGCCGATACGCAGTATTTT. Residues: CASSQQRAGADTQYF.

Here the CDR3 DNA reads TGTGCCAGCACGTACGGGGATGGCGAGCAGTACTTC. Amino acids: CASTYGDGEQYF. This chain links TRBV2 with TRBJ2-7, with D maybe TRBD2 (5 bases). The CDR3 has 12 residues. V lost 7 bases, J lost 6 bases, and 13 bases lay in between. The V gene's germline CDR1 is SNHLY and CDR2 FYNNEI.

This chain links TRBV5-1 with TRBJ2-2; tentative D call: TRBD1 (6 bases). Trimming removed 1 base from V and 1 base from J, with 8 bases in between. This CDR3 has 15 residues. Looked up from germline, CDR1 is SGHRS and CDR2 is YFSETQ. This CDR3 reads CASSLWDKNTGELFF. The CDR3 coding sequence is TGCGCCAGCAGCTTGTGGGACAAGAACACCGGGGAGCTGTTTTTT.

This rearrangement joins TRBV11-2 to TRBJ2-2, with a tentative D call TRBD1 (6 bases). Germline CDR1 SGHAT, CDR2 FQNNGV. The CDR3 covers 18 residues. Trimming cost V 3 bases and J 5 bases, with 22 bases left between them. In nucleotides, the CDR3 is TGTGCCAGCAGCTTGGGCGGGCAGGGGTATTTGTGGACCGGGGAGCTGTTTTTT. Translated, it gives CASSLGGQGYLWTGELFF.

This chain connects TRBV28 to TRBJ1-6; 7 bases map to TRBD1. This CDR3 is 14 amino acids long. Germline V gives CDR1 MDHEN, CDR2 SYDVKM. Trimming cost V 4 bases and J 7 bases; bases outside gene matches: 4. CDR3 region: CASSSTGRNSPLHF. The CDR3 nucleotides read TGTGCCAGCAGTTCGACAGGGAGGAATTCACCCCTCCACTTT.

The table lists this clone with a count of one. The V call is TRBV6-6, the J call TRBJ2-3; 9 bases line up with TRBD1. Germline V lookup: CDR1 MNHNY, CDR2 SVGAGI (reference sequence). There are 14 residues in the CDR3. With 5 bases clipped from V and 4 bases from J, the junction kept 4 bases outside the gene matches. The CDR3, as DNA: TGTGCCAGCAGTCGGGACAGGGTGGCAGATACGCAGTATTTT. The encoded protein is CASSRDRVADTQYF.

V and J are TRBV4-1 and TRBJ1-2, with a tentative D call TRBD1 (6 bases). This CDR3 is 15 amino acids long. The germline gives CDR1 MGHRA, CDR2 YSYEKL. Trimming cost V 1 base and J 4 bases, with 13 bases left between them. This chain's CDR3 is CASSQGDRPPYGYTF. In DNA form, the CDR3 reads TGCGCCAGCAGCCAAGGAGACAGGCCACCCTATGGCTACACCTTC.

The V call is TRBV2, the J call TRBJ2-3; the D gene is possibly TRBD1 (6 bases). The V gene lost 3 bases and the J gene lost 4 bases, with 17 bases spanning the gap. Germline CDR1 reads SNHLY; CDR2 reads FYNNEI. The CDR3 length is 16 residues. The CDR3 here is CASSESRGISADTQYF. The CDR3, as DNA: TGTGCCAGCAGTGAGAGTAGGGGGATTAGCGCAGATACGCAGTATTTT.

The chain uses TRBV10-3 and TRBJ2-5; no definite D call. Trimming removed 6 bases from V and 2 bases from J, with 4 bases in between. CDR1 is ENHRY, CDR2 SYGVKD, per germline. The CDR3 totals 11 residues. CDR3 sequence: CAIRSQETQYF. In DNA, the CDR3 is TGTGCCATCAGATCACAAGAGACCCAGTACTTC.